Here is one TCR beta chain with its context. V lost 4 bases to trimming and J lost 5 bases, with 14 bases between them. Germline loops: CDR1 MDHEN, CDR2 SYDVKM. This CDR3 has 14 amino acids. The data were obtained in a study of cytotoxic CD8 clonotypes in ibrutinib-treated CLL. Study-level information: Among patients, about 24 responded partially and 2 completely; 14 then stayed remitted and some twelve progressed after median about 68 months.

Here immunoSEQ multiplex PCR was the method, and the copy in TCRdb shows in-frame clones only, minus some. The table lists 130,000 or so clones, about 80% of them singletons, with 25% to 30% in the top ten. The input for sequencing was PBMCs, taken after 12 months of ibrutinib treatment. The rearrangement joins TRBV28 to TRBJ2-5, with D possibly being TRBD1 (5 bases). This TCR was recovered from a human donor with chronic lymphocytic leukemia. DNA of the CDR3: TGTGCCAGCAGTTGGTTAGGGAAGGGGGAGACCCAGTACTTC. This gives the protein CASSWLGKGETQYF.